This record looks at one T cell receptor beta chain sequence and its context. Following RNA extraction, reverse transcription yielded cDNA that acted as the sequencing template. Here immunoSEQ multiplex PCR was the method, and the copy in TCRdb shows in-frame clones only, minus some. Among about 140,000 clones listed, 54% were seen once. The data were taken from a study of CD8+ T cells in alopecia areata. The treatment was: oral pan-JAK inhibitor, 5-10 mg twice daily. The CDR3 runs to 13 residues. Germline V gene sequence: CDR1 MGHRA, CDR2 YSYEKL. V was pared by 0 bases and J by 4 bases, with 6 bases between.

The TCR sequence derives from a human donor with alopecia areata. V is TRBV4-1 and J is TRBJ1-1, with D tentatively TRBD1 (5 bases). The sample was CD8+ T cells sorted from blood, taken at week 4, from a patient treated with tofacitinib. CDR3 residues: CASSQDGATEAFF. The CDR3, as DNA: TGCGCCAGCAGCCAAGACGGGGCCACTGAAGCTTTCTTT.